Shown below are 14 T cell receptor beta chains from a single sample sequenced in a study of T cells in Graves' hyperthyroidism and ophthalmopathy (dated 2019 in TCRdb). Receptors were amplified or captured by multiplex PCR. TCRdb records Illumina HiSeq 2000 as the sequencer. The TCR beta CDR3 regions were amplified from the RNA transcripts. The first round of RT-PCR for the TCR CDR3 was performed with the HTBI primer set and the Qiagen OneStep RT-PCR kit. The public sequencing data were trimmed at Q25 with fastp and processed into clonotypes with MiXCR by TCRdb, which kept only in-frame beta chains. Each CDR3 protein gets just one entry, which takes the most common genes and DNA from the rows behind it. The sample includes under 350,000 distinct CDR3 sequences, with about 21% observed a single time. Clones ranked in the top ten supply 50% of the sample. Sequencing was carried out using blood. The receptor source for this set is a woman aged 50 to 65 with Graves' hyperthyroidism.

The rearrangement joins TRBV27 to TRBJ2-5; TRBD1 agrees at 10 bases. Germline assignment: CDR1 MNHEY and CDR2 SMNVEV (reference sequence). The V gene end was trimmed by 0 bases and the J gene end by 7 bases; junction bases not matched to a gene: 2. The CDR3 has 14 residues. CDR3: CASSLSGQGWTQYF. CDR3 DNA sequence: TGTGCCAGCAGTTTATCGGGACAGGGGTGGACCCAGTACTTC.

The chain combines TRBV3-1 with TRBJ1-5; D not certain. CDR1 and CDR2 from the germline V gene are LGHDT and YNNKEL (reference sequence). V dropped 4 bases and J dropped 0 bases, with 7 bases sitting between them. The CDR3 extends over 14 amino acids. The chain's CDR3 is CASSPTYSNQPQHF. The CDR3 DNA reads TGTGCCAGCAGCCCCACCTATAGCAATCAGCCCCAGCATTTT.

This clonotype was counted many times. The rearrangement joins TRBV12-3 or TRBV12-4 to TRBJ1-5, with no clear D. CDR3 length equals 14 residues. The V gene lost 3 bases and the J gene lost 7 bases, with 13 bases spanning the gap. The CDR3 reads CASSFREITQPQHF. CDR3 DNA: TGTGCCAGCAGTTTTAGGGAAATAACACAGCCCCAGCATTTT.

This chain connects TRBV18 to TRBJ1-4; tentatively, D is TRBD1 (6 bases). This CDR3 contains 15 residues. CDR1 KGHSH and CDR2 LQKENI come from the germline V gene. V was cut by 5 bases and J by 8 bases, with 18 bases left in between. The CDR3 loop is CASSSPGQGGEKLFF. In DNA form, the CDR3 reads TGTGCCAGCTCATCGCCGGGACAAGGAGGGGAAAAACTGTTTTTT.

V is TRBV10-3 and J is TRBJ2-7; no clear D gene. The CDR3 is 14 residues long. V lost 4 bases and J 3 bases, leaving 13 bases between the germline ends. Germline lookup yields CDR1 ENHRY and CDR2 SYGVKD. CDR3 DNA: TGTGCCATCAGTGGAAAGGATATCGGCTACGAGCAGTACTTC. Translating it yields CAISGKDIGYEQYF.

The table lists this clonotype with many counts. The rearrangement links TRBV7-9 to TRBJ2-4, with a possible D match to TRBD1 (6 bases). The CDR3 has 14 amino acids. V lost 7 bases, J lost 8 bases, and 18 bases lay in between. Germline CDR1 SEHNR, CDR2 FQNEAQ (reference sequence). In DNA form, the CDR3 reads TGTGCCAGCACCCCAGAGGGGGTCTTGTACATTCAGTACTTC. The encoded protein is CASTPEGVLYIQYF.

This clonotype was observed a handful of times. Since a much larger clone is just one base distant, this may be a read error. The rearrangement links TRBV3-1 to TRBJ1-1; D not resolved. The CDR3 extends over 11 amino acids. Germline V gene data show CDR1 as LGHDT and CDR2 as YNNKEL (reference sequence). Trimming removed 8 bases from V and 1 base from J, with 5 bases in between. CDR3 protein: CASWQNTEAFF. For the CDR3, the DNA is TGTGCCAGCTGGCAGAACACTGAAGCTTTCTTT.

This clonotype appeared a single time. This may stem from a read error, because a much larger clone lies one nucleotide away. The chain carries TRBV5-1 and TRBJ2-7, with D hard to call. Germline loops: CDR1 SGHRS, CDR2 YFSETQ. This CDR3 contains 12 residues. Trimming took 1 base from V and 7 from J, leaving 9 bases between them. The CDR3 DNA follows: TGCGCCAGCAGCTTGAATGATTTGGAGCAGTACTTC. It translates to CASSLNDLEQYF. The whole variable domain, remainder taken from reference TRBV5-1 and TRBJ2-7, is KAGVTQTPRYLIKTRGQQVTLSCSPISGHRSVSWYQQTPGQGLQFLFEYFSETQRNKGNFPGRFSGRQFSNSRSEMNVSTLELGDSALYLCASSLNDLEQYFGPGTRLTVT.

The chain has TRBV12-3 or TRBV12-4 and TRBJ2-5; D unclear. CDR3 length equals 13 residues. Trimming stripped 6 bases from V and 2 bases from J, with 10 bases between. The CDR3 sequence is CASSAAEQETQYF. The CDR3 DNA sequence: TGTGCCAGCAGCGCGGCGGAGCAAGAGACCCAGTACTTC.

This clonotype showed up many times. The V gene is TRBV29-1, the J gene TRBJ2-3; perhaps TRBD1 as D (6 bases). CDR1 is SQVTM and CDR2 is ANQGSEA in the germline V gene. The CDR3 covers 15 residues. Trimming removed 5 bases at V and 4 bases at J, with 19 bases between. In DNA form, the CDR3 reads TGCAGCGTTCGGGCAGGGACAAGGAGCCCAGATACGCAGTATTTT. Its translation: CSVRAGTRSPDTQYF.

This clonotype was seen only a few times. V and J are TRBV4-1 and TRBJ1-1; possible D gene TRBD1, 5 bases. V was pared by 5 bases and J by 2 bases, with 15 bases between. The CDR3 covers 15 residues. CDR1 is MGHRA and CDR2 is YSYEKL in the germline V gene. This CDR3 is CASSTTLTANTEAFF. The CDR3 DNA sequence: TGCGCCAGCAGCACTACTCTGACAGCAAACACTGAAGCTTTCTTT.

This clonotype occurred many times. The chain employs TRBV2 and TRBJ1-1; 8 nucleotides agree with TRBD1. Per the germline V gene, CDR1 is SNHLY and CDR2 is FYNNEI. Germline trimming cut 6 bases from V and 3 bases from J; bases unmatched to any gene: 6. This CDR3 comprises 14 residues. The DNA for the CDR3 is TGTGCCAGCAGGACCCCAGGGGGCTACACTGAAGCTTTCTTT. It yields the protein CASRTPGGYTEAFF.

The chain has TRBV20-1 and TRBJ1-4; D remains ambiguous. Germline-derived CDR1 and CDR2 are DFQATT and SNEGSKA (reference sequence). Between the trimmed V and J ends, which lost 1 base and 3 bases, there was a span of 9 bases. The CDR3 has 14 amino acids. CDR3 nucleotides: TGCAGTGCTAGAGTTGGAAATTCTAATGAAAAACTGTTTTTT. Encoded protein: CSARVGNSNEKLFF.

This clonotype showed up many times. The V and J genes are TRBV7-8 and TRBJ2-1, with no clear D. This CDR3 spans 16 amino acids. V lost 2 bases and J lost 4, with 15 bases in between. Germline V gene data show CDR1 as SGHVS and CDR2 as FQNEAQ. This CDR3 reads CASSLMGSSTYNEQFF. In DNA, the CDR3 is TGTGCCAGCAGCTTAATGGGATCATCCACTTACAATGAGCAGTTCTTC.